This T cell receptor (beta chain) was sequenced in a study of shared clonotypes between healthy human individuals. Trimming shortened V by 2 bases and J by 8 bases, and 12 bases separated the two germline ends. The CDR3 length is 13 residues. The germline gives CDR1 GTSNPN, CDR2 SVGIG (reference sequence). Genomic DNA of every subset was divided equally among multiple immunoSEQ plates. Repertoires were generated with immunoSEQ multiplex PCR, while TCRdb's copy carries only in-frame clones and drops some. The table lists about 470,000 clones, about 85% of them singletons, with less than 15% in the top ten.

The V gene is TRBV30, the J gene TRBJ2-2, with TRBD2 as a possible D gene (5 bases). The receptor was derived from a woman aged 35 to 49 in good health. Some clones in this sample may be carry-over from other donors' samples. The sample consisted of PBMCs. DNA of the CDR3: TGTGCCTGGAGTCTAATATGGAGGGGGGAGCTGTTTTTT. Its translation is CAWSLIWRGELFF.